Listed below are T cell receptor beta chains from one sample, sequenced in a study of cytomegalovirus exposure and HLA in healthy donors. TCRdb's table, derived via immunoSEQ multiplex PCR, lists solely in-frame clones and lacks some. The sample includes 150,000 to 200,000 clones, 87% seen only once; the top ten take about 1.5%. The sample consisted of PBMCs. The receptors derive from a woman in her 30s in good health and CMV-seronegative. The CDR3 runs from the conserved cysteine through the conserved F or W. Each record gives: V gene, J gene, D gene, clone size, CDR3 protein, CDR3 DNA. A D gene is named only where the DNA matches it firmly. Clone size is given for some rows only: seen once, a few or many times, or a class if the clone is expanded.

v_gene: TRBV7-9; j_gene: TRBJ2-3; d_gene: TRBD2; abundance: .; CDR3aa: CASSRLAGITDTQYF; CDR3nt: TGTGCCAGCAGCCGACTAGCGGGGATCACAGATACGCAGTATTTT
v_gene: TRBV2; j_gene: TRBJ1-1; d_gene: .; abundance: .; CDR3aa: CASREAGRGEAFF; CDR3nt: TGTGCCAGCAGGGAAGCGGGAAGGGGAGAAGCTTTCTTT
v_gene: TRBV2; j_gene: TRBJ1-5; d_gene: TRBD1; abundance: .; CDR3aa: CASRSRTGTTQPQHF; CDR3nt: TGTGCCAGCAGGAGCCGGACAGGGACTACTCAGCCCCAGCATTTT
v_gene: TRBV7-9; j_gene: TRBJ1-2; d_gene: TRBD1; abundance: .; CDR3aa: CASSLFRDRGRGYGYTF; CDR3nt: TGTGCCAGCAGCTTATTCCGGGACAGGGGGCGCGGGTATGGCTACACCTTC
v_gene: TRBV25-1; j_gene: TRBJ2-1; d_gene: .; abundance: .; CDR3aa: CASKGEEGVGGYNEQFF; CDR3nt: TGTGCCAGCAAGGGGGAAGAGGGGGTCGGTGGTTACAATGAGCAGTTCTTC
v_gene: TRBV4-3; j_gene: TRBJ1-5; d_gene: .; abundance: .; CDR3aa: CASVPLLTINYSNQPQHF; CDR3nt: TGCGCCAGCGTCCCTTTACTCACGATTAATTATAGCAATCAGCCCCAGCATTTT
v_gene: TRBV6-6; j_gene: TRBJ1-3; d_gene: TRBD1; abundance: .; CDR3aa: CASSKDRGVSGNTIYF; CDR3nt: TGTGCCAGCAGCAAGGACAGGGGGGTCTCTGGAAACACCATATATTTT
v_gene: TRBV29-1; j_gene: TRBJ1-1; d_gene: TRBD1; abundance: .; CDR3aa: CSVERDSRGGTEAFF; CDR3nt: TGCAGCGTTGAAAGGGACAGCCGAGGAGGCACTGAAGCTTTCTTT
v_gene: TRBV5-3; j_gene: TRBJ1-2; d_gene: TRBD1; abundance: .; CDR3aa: CARRDDPDRVDGYTF; CDR3nt: TGTGCCAGAAGAGATGACCCGGACAGGGTGGATGGCTACACCTTC
v_gene: TRBV7-2; j_gene: TRBJ2-7; d_gene: TRBD2; abundance: .; CDR3aa: CASSLLLSGGEQYF; CDR3nt: TGTGCCAGCAGCTTACTTCTAAGCGGGGGGGAGCAGTACTTC
v_gene: TRBV2; j_gene: TRBJ2-4; d_gene: .; abundance: .; CDR3aa: CASSDGQILAKNIQYF; CDR3nt: TGTGCCAGCAGTGACGGACAAATCCTAGCCAAAAACATTCAGTACTTC
v_gene: TRBV27; j_gene: TRBJ2-5; d_gene: TRBD1; abundance: .; CDR3aa: CASSVGQVGTQYF; CDR3nt: TGTGCCAGCAGTGTGGGACAGGTGGGGACCCAGTACTTC
v_gene: TRBV9; j_gene: TRBJ2-1; d_gene: TRBD2; abundance: .; CDR3aa: CASSVGLAGGHEQFF; CDR3nt: TGTGCCAGCAGCGTAGGGCTAGCGGGGGGGCATGAGCAGTTCTTC
v_gene: TRBV5-6; j_gene: TRBJ2-5; d_gene: .; abundance: .; CDR3aa: CASSFQGGETQYF; CDR3nt: TGTGCCAGCAGTTTTCAGGGAGGAGAGACCCAGTACTTC
v_gene: TRBV5-6; j_gene: TRBJ2-7; d_gene: .; abundance: .; CDR3aa: CASSLSGAGVVYEQYF; CDR3nt: TGTGCCAGCAGCCTATCGGGGGCGGGGGTTGTCTACGAGCAGTACTTC
v_gene: TRBV18; j_gene: TRBJ1-2; d_gene: TRBD1; abundance: .; CDR3aa: CASSRLTGTGVDGYTF; CDR3nt: TGTGCCAGCTCTCGATTGACCGGGACAGGGGTGGATGGCTACACCTTC
v_gene: TRBV18; j_gene: TRBJ1-3; d_gene: .; abundance: .; CDR3aa: CASSPGLSHSGNTIYF; CDR3nt: TGTGCCAGCTCCCCAGGCTTATCTCACTCTGGAAACACCATATATTTT
v_gene: TRBV5-1; j_gene: TRBJ2-6; d_gene: TRBD1; abundance: .; CDR3aa: CASSPWDRGGTGANVLTF; CDR3nt: TGCGCCAGCAGCCCCTGGGACAGGGGAGGGACTGGGGCCAACGTCCTGACTTTC
v_gene: TRBV27; j_gene: TRBJ1-3; d_gene: .; abundance: .; CDR3aa: CASSLSGPGNTIYF; CDR3nt: TGTGCCAGCAGTTTAAGTGGGCCCGGAAACACCATATATTTT
v_gene: TRBV4-1; j_gene: TRBJ2-1; d_gene: TRBD2; abundance: .; CDR3aa: CASSPSEAGGSFF; CDR3nt: TGCGCCAGCAGCCCGTCTGAAGCGGGGGGGTCGTTCTTC
v_gene: TRBV5-5; j_gene: TRBJ2-1; d_gene: TRBD2; abundance: .; CDR3aa: CASSRGTSGGAGEQFF; CDR3nt: TGTGCCAGCAGCCGAGGGACTAGCGGGGGGGCCGGTGAGCAGTTCTTC
v_gene: TRBV7-2; j_gene: TRBJ2-1; d_gene: .; abundance: .; CDR3aa: CASSPLFNEQFF; CDR3nt: TGTGCCAGCAGCCCCCTATTCAATGAGCAGTTCTTC
v_gene: TRBV19; j_gene: TRBJ2-3; d_gene: .; abundance: .; CDR3aa: CASSIVGDTQYF; CDR3nt: TGTGCCAGTAGTATAGTCGGAGATACGCAGTATTTT
v_gene: TRBV27; j_gene: TRBJ2-3; d_gene: .; abundance: .; CDR3aa: CASSLQGGGTDTQYF; CDR3nt: TGTGCCAGCAGTTTACAGGGGGGCGGCACAGATACGCAGTATTTT
v_gene: TRBV5-6; j_gene: TRBJ2-5; d_gene: .; abundance: .; CDR3aa: CASSLDTNQETQYF; CDR3nt: TGTGCCAGCAGCTTGGACACCAACCAAGAGACCCAGTACTTC
v_gene: TRBV10-2; j_gene: TRBJ1-1; d_gene: .; abundance: .; CDR3aa: CASSELRAWNTEAFF; CDR3nt: TGCGCCAGCAGTGAATTGAGGGCTTGGAACACTGAAGCTTTCTTT
v_gene: TRBV27; j_gene: TRBJ2-7; d_gene: TRBD1; abundance: .; CDR3aa: CASSPGTGNYEQYF; CDR3nt: TGTGCCAGCAGCCCCGGGACAGGGAACTACGAGCAGTACTTC
v_gene: TRBV19; j_gene: TRBJ1-2; d_gene: TRBD1; abundance: .; CDR3aa: CASNTGTDTNYGYTF; CDR3nt: TGTGCCAGTAACACCGGGACAGATACTAACTATGGCTACACCTTC
v_gene: TRBV4-1; j_gene: TRBJ2-2; d_gene: .; abundance: .; CDR3aa: CASSQRTVNTGELFF; CDR3nt: TGCGCCAGCAGCCAAAGGACAGTGAACACCGGGGAGCTGTTTTTT
v_gene: TRBV5-1; j_gene: TRBJ1-1; d_gene: TRBD1; abundance: .; CDR3aa: CASSSSTRGWTEAFF; CDR3nt: TGCGCCAGCAGCTCCTCCACCAGGGGGTGGACTGAAGCTTTCTTT
v_gene: TRBV11-2; j_gene: TRBJ2-7; d_gene: TRBD2; abundance: .; CDR3aa: CASSLDIASGVTYEQYF; CDR3nt: TGTGCCAGCAGCTTAGATATCGCTAGCGGGGTTACCTACGAGCAGTACTTC
v_gene: TRBV5-8; j_gene: TRBJ2-2; d_gene: TRBD1; abundance: .; CDR3aa: CASSLVGQRTGELFF; CDR3nt: TGTGCCAGCAGCTTGGTGGGACAGCGCACCGGGGAGCTGTTTTTT
v_gene: TRBV11-2; j_gene: TRBJ2-7; d_gene: .; abundance: .; CDR3aa: CASSLRRVVVHEQYF; CDR3nt: TGTGCCAGCAGCTTACGCAGGGTGGTCGTCCACGAGCAGTACTTC
v_gene: TRBV2; j_gene: TRBJ1-4; d_gene: TRBD1; abundance: .; CDR3aa: CASTQTGVRTNEKLFF; CDR3nt: TGTGCCAGCACCCAGACAGGGGTCCGAACTAATGAAAAACTGTTTTTT
v_gene: TRBV6-1; j_gene: TRBJ2-7; d_gene: TRBD1; abundance: .; CDR3aa: CASSEVQGAPGEQYF; CDR3nt: TGTGCCAGCAGTGAAGTACAGGGGGCGCCCGGGGAGCAGTACTTC
v_gene: TRBV7-2; j_gene: TRBJ1-1; d_gene: .; abundance: few; CDR3aa: CACLEGQTEAFF; CDR3nt: TGTGCCTGCTTGGAGGGTCAAACTGAAGCTTTCTTT
v_gene: TRBV7-9; j_gene: TRBJ1-1; d_gene: TRBD1; abundance: .; CDR3aa: CASSPPPGQGRTEAFF; CDR3nt: TGTGCCAGCAGCCCACCTCCGGGACAGGGTCGCACTGAAGCTTTCTTT
v_gene: TRBV4-1; j_gene: TRBJ1-1; d_gene: TRBD1; abundance: .; CDR3aa: CASSHRDRENTEAFF; CDR3nt: TGCGCCAGCAGCCACCGGGACAGGGAGAACACTGAAGCTTTCTTT
v_gene: TRBV20-1; j_gene: TRBJ1-2; d_gene: .; abundance: .; CDR3aa: CSARIGVGYTF; CDR3nt: TGCAGTGCTAGAATAGGGGTTGGCTACACCTTC
v_gene: TRBV7-6; j_gene: TRBJ2-5; d_gene: TRBD2; abundance: .; CDR3aa: CASSAGLAGGRGETQYF; CDR3nt: TGTGCCAGCAGCGCGGGACTAGCGGGGGGGCGGGGCGAGACCCAGTACTTC
v_gene: TRBV6-1; j_gene: TRBJ1-6; d_gene: .; abundance: .; CDR3aa: CASKKGGSPLHF; CDR3nt: TGTGCCAGCAAGAAGGGGGGGTCACCCCTCCACTTT
v_gene: TRBV7-9; j_gene: TRBJ1-2; d_gene: .; abundance: .; CDR3aa: CASSLVTGNYGYTF; CDR3nt: TGTGCCAGCAGCTTAGTTACAGGGAACTATGGCTACACCTTC
v_gene: TRBV7-9; j_gene: TRBJ2-7; d_gene: .; abundance: .; CDR3aa: CASSHPGQRYEQYF; CDR3nt: TGTGCCAGCAGCCACCCGGGACAAAGATACGAGCAGTACTTC
v_gene: TRBV18; j_gene: TRBJ1-1; d_gene: TRBD1; abundance: .; CDR3aa: CASSPGQGNTEAFF; CDR3nt: TGTGCCAGCTCACCGGGACAGGGAAACACTGAAGCTTTCTTT
v_gene: TRBV9; j_gene: TRBJ1-1; d_gene: .; abundance: .; CDR3aa: CASSVGPDSFMNTEAFF; CDR3nt: TGTGCCAGCAGCGTAGGCCCTGACAGTTTTATGAACACTGAAGCTTTCTTT
v_gene: TRBV5-4; j_gene: TRBJ2-5; d_gene: TRBD1; abundance: .; CDR3aa: CASSLEGQGEETQYF; CDR3nt: TGTGCCAGCAGCTTGGAAGGCCAGGGGGAAGAGACCCAGTACTTC
v_gene: TRBV6-5; j_gene: TRBJ1-1; d_gene: .; abundance: .; CDR3aa: CASSYTDRKMNTEAFF; CDR3nt: TGTGCCAGCAGTTACACAGACAGAAAAATGAACACTGAAGCTTTCTTT
v_gene: TRBV10-2; j_gene: TRBJ1-6; d_gene: .; abundance: .; CDR3aa: CASSVAGLDNSPLHF; CDR3nt: TGCGCCAGCAGTGTCGCGGGGCTGGATAATTCACCCCTCCACTTT
v_gene: TRBV7-7; j_gene: TRBJ2-7; d_gene: .; abundance: few; CDR3aa: CASSLGTGQFYEQYF; CDR3nt: TGTGCCAGCAGCTTAGGGACCGGACAGTTCTACGAGCAGTACTTC